This record concerns one T cell receptor (beta chain) sequence. This sample was included in a study of cytomegalovirus exposure and HLA in healthy donors. Germline V CDR1 and CDR2: SGHAT, FQDESV (reference sequence). The CDR3 loop spans 15 amino acids. The J segment lost 3 bases and the V segment lost 5 bases, leaving 4 bases of the junction unmatched. With 60 Vbeta and 13 Jbeta primers, the PCR was carried out. The method was immunoSEQ multiplex PCR; TCRdb's version includes in-frame clones alone and lacks a portion of them. The sample has roughly 110,000 clones, around 75% seen once; the top ten hold less than 3%.

Sample: PBMCs. V and J are TRBV11-1 and TRBJ2-1; 10 nucleotides agree with TRBD2. The clonotype was recovered from a female donor in good health and CMV-seronegative. CDR3 DNA: TGTGCCAGCAGCAAAGGACTAGCGGACTACAATGAGCAGTTCTTC. This gives the protein CASSKGLADYNEQFF.